This T cell receptor beta chain was sequenced for a study of blood T cell repertoires in COVID-19. The wider study: From T cells, B-cell-depleted T cells, or PBMCs came the material, which was cDNA or gDNA.

As originally analysed: Estimation of nucleated cell counts was performed using reference gene primer amplification. The assay was immunoSEQ multiplex PCR, and TCRdb's table has in-frame clones only and misses some. The DNA gave D and trimming, while V, J and clone size come from that table. In the table there are roughly 24,000 clones, approximately 77% of which are singletons. Trimming left V 6 bases short and J 1 base short, with 10 bases between. Germline assignment: CDR1 SGHTA and CDR2 FQGNSA. This CDR3 spans 14 amino acids. The origin of this receptor is a human donor in a cohort sampled during active COVID-19. Specimen: peripheral blood. The V call is TRBV7-2, the J call TRBJ1-5; perhaps TRBD1 as D (6 bases). CDR3 nucleotides: TGTGCCAGCAGAGTAGGACAGAGCAATCAGCCCCAGCATTTT. Its protein is CASRVGQSNQPQHF.